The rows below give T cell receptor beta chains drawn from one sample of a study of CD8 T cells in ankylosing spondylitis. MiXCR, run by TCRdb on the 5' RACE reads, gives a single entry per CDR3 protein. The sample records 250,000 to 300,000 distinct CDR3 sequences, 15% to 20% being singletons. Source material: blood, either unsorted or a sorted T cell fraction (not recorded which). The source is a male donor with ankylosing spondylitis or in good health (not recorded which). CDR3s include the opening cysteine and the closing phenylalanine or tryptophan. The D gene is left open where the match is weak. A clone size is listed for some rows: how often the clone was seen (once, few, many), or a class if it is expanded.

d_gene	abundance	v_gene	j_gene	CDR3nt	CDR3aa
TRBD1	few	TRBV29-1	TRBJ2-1	TGCAGCGTTGCCCTAGGGACAGGGACCGTTTACAATGAGCAGTTCTTC	CSVALGTGTVYNEQFF
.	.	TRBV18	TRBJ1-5	TGTGCCAGCTCACCACAGGATCTGGGCAATCAGCCCCAGCATTTT	CASSPQDLGNQPQHF
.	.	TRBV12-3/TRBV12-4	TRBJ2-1	TGTGCCAGCAGTTTTGGACAGGCGGGGAATGAGCAGTTCTTC	CASSFGQAGNEQFF
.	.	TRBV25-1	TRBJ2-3	TGTGCCAGCAGTGACCTCTCCGGCACAGATACGCAGTATTTT	CASSDLSGTDTQYF
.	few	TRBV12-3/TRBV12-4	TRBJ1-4	TGTGCCAGCAGTTTTGATTGGCGGAAACTGTTTTTT	CASSFDWRKLFF
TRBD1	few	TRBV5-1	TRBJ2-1	TGCGCCAGCAGCTCCGGACAGGGGGCGGTTGAGCAGTTCTTC	CASSSGQGAVEQFF
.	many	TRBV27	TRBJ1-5	TGTGCCAGCAGTTTTACGGGTCAGCCCCAGCATTTT	CASSFTGQPQHF
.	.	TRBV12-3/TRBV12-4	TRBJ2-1	TGTGCCAGTACCCTCCCCCTAGCGCGGAATGAGCAGTTCTTC	CASTLPLARNEQFF
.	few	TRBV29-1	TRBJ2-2	TGCAGCGTTGTGGATCACGACACCGGGGAGCTGTTTTTT	CSVVDHDTGELFF
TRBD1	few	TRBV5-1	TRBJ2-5	TGCGCCAGCAGCCACGGGACAGTACAAGAGACCCAGTACTTC	CASSHGTVQETQYF
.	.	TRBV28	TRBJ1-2	TGTGCCAGCAGCCCCGATGGATTCCTCCTCAACTATGGCTACACCTTC	CASSPDGFLLNYGYTF
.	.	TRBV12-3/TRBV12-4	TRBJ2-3	TGTGCCAGCAGCACCGCAAATACGCAGTATTTT	CASSTANTQYF